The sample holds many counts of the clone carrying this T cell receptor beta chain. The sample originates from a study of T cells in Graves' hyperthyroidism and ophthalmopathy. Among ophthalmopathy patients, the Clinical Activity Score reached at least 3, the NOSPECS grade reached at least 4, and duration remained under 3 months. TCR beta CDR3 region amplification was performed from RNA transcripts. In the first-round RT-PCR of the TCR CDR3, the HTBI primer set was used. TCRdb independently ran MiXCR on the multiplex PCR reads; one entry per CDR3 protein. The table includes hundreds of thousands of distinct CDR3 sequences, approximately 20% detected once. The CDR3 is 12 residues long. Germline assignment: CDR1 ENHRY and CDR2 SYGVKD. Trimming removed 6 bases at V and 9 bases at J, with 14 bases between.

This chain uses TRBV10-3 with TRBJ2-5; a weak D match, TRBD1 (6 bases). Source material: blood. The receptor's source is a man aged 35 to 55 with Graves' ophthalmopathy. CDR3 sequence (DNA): TGTGCCATCAGAACAGGGAATGAATCCCAGTACTTC. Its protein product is CAIRTGNESQYF.